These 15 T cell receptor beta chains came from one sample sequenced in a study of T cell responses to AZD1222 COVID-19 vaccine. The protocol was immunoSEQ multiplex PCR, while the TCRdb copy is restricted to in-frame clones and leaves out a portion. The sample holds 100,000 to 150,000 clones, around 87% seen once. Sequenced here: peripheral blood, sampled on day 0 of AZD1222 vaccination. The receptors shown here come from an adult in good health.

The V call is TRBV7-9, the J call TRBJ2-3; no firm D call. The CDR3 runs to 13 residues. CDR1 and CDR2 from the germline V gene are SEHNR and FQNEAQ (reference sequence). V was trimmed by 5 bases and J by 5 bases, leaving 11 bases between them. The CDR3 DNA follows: TGTGCCAGCAGCGCTGGCGGAAGAGATACGCAGTATTTT. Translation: CASSAGGRDTQYF.

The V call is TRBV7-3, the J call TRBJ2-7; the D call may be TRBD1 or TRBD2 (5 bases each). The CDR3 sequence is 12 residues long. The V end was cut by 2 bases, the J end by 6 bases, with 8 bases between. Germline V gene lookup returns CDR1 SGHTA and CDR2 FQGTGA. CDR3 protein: CASSLGGGEQYF. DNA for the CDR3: TGTGCCAGCAGCTTAGGTGGGGGCGAGCAGTACTTC.

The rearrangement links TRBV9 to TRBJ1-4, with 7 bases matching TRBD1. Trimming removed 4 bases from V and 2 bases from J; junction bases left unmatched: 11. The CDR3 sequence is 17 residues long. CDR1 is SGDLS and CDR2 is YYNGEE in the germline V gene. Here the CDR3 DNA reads TGTGCCAGCAGCCCCCGGGGAGGGGGCGCGACTAATGAAAAACTGTTTTTT. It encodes CASSPRGGGATNEKLFF.

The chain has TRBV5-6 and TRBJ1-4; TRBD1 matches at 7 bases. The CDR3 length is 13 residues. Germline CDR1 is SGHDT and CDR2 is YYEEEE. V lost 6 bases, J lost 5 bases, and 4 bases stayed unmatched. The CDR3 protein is CASTGTANEKLFF. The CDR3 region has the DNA TGTGCCAGCACCGGGACAGCCAATGAAAAACTGTTTTTT.

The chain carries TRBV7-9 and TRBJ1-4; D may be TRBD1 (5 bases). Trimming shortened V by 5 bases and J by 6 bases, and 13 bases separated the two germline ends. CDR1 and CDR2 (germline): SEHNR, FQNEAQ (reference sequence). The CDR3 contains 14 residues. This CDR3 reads CASSPRDGYEKLFF. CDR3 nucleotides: TGTGCCAGCAGCCCACGGGACGGTTATGAAAAACTGTTTTTT.

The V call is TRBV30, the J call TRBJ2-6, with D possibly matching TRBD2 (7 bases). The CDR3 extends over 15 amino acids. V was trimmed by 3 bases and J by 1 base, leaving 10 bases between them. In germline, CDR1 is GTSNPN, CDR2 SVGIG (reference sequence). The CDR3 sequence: CAWRGGASGANVLTF. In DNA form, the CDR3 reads TGTGCCTGGAGGGGGGGGGCGTCTGGGGCCAACGTCCTGACTTTC.

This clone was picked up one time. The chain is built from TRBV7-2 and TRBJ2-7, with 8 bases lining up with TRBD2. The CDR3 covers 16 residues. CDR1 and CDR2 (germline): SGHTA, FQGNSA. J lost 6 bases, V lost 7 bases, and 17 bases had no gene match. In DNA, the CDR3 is TGTGCCAGCAACCCGACCTGGGGTAGCGGGAAGGTCGAGCAGTACTTC. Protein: CASNPTWGSGKVEQYF.

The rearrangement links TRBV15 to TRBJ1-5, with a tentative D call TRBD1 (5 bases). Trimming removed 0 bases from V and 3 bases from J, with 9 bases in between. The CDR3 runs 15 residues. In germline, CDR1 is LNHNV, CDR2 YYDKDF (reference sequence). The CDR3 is CATSRDQTVNQPQHF. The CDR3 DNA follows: TGTGCCACCAGCAGAGATCAGACAGTCAATCAGCCCCAGCATTTT. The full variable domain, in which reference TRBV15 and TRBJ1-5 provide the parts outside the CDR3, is DAMVIQNPRYQVTQFGKPVTLSCSQTLNHNVMYWYQQKSSQAPKLLFHYYDKDFNNEADTPDNFQSRRPNTSFCFLDIRSPGLGDTAMYLCATSRDQTVNQPQHFGDGTRLSIL.

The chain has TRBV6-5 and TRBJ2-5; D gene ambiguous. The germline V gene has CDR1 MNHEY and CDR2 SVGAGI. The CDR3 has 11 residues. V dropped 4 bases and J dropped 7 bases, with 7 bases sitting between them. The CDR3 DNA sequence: TGTGCCAGCAGTTCCCTCGGGACCCAGTACTTC. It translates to CASSSLGTQYF.

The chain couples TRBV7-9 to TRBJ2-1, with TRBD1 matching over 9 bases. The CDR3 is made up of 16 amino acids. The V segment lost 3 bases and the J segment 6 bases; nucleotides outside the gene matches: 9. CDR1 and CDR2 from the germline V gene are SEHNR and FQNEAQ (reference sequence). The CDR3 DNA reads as TGTGCCAGCAGCTTCTACAGGGGGCTGGTGCCCAATGAGCAGTTCTTC. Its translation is CASSFYRGLVPNEQFF.

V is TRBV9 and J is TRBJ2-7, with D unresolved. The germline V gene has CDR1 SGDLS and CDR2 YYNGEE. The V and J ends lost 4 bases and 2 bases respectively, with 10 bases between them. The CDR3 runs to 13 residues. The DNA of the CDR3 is TGTGCCAGCAGCCCGGGCCCCACCTACGAGCAGTACTTC. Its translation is CASSPGPTYEQYF.

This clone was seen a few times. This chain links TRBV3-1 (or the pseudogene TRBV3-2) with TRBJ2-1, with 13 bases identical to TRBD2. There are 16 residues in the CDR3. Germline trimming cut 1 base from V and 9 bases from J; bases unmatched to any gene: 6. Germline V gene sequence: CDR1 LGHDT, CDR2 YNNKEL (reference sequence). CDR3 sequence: CASSQGGLAGLGEQFF. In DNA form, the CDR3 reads TGTGCCAGCAGCCAAGGGGGACTAGCGGGACTAGGTGAGCAGTTCTTC.

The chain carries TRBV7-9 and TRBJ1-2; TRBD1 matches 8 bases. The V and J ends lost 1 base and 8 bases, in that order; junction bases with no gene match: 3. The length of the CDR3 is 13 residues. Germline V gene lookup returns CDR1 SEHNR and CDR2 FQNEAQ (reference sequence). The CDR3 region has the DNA TGTGCCAGCAGCTTAGAAGACAGGGGCGGCTACACCTTC. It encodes CASSLEDRGGYTF.

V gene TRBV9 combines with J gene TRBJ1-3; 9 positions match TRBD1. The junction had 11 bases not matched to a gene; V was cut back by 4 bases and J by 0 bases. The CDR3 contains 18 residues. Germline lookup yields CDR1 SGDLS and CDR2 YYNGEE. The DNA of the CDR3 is TGTGCCAGCAGCCCTCACCCGGGACAGGGTAGCTCTGGAAACACCATATATTTT. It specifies CASSPHPGQGSSGNTIYF. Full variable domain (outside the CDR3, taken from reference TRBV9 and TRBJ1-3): DSGVTQTPKHLITATGQRVTLRCSPRSGDLSVYWYQQSLDQGLQFLIQYYNGEERAKGNILERFSAQQFPDLHSELNLSSLELGDSALYFCASSPHPGQGSSGNTIYFGEGSWLTVV.

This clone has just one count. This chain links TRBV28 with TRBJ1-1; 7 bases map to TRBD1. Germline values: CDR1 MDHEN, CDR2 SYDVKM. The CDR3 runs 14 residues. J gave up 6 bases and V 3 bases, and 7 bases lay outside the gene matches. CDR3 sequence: CASSFRDSISEAFF. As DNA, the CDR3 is TGTGCCAGCAGTTTTCGGGACAGTATCTCTGAAGCTTTCTTT.